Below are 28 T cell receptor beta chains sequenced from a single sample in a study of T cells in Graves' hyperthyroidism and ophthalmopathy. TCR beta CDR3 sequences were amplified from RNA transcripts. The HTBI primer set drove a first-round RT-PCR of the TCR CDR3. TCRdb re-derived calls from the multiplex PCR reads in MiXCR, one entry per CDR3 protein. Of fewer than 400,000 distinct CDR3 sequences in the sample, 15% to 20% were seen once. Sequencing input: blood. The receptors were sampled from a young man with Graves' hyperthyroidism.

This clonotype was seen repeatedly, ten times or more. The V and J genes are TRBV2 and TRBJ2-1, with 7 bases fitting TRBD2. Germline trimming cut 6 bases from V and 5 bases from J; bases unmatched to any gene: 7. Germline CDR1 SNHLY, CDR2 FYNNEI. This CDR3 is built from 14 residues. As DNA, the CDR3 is TGTGCCAGCAGGGAGCTAGCGGATGACAATGAGCAGTTCTTC. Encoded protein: CASRELADDNEQFF.

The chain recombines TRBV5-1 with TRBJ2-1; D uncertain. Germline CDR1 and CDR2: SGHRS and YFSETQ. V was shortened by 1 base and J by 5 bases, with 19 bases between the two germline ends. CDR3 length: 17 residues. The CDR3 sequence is CASSLRLPTANDNEQFF. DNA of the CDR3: TGCGCCAGCAGCTTGAGGTTACCGACTGCTAACGACAATGAGCAGTTCTTC.

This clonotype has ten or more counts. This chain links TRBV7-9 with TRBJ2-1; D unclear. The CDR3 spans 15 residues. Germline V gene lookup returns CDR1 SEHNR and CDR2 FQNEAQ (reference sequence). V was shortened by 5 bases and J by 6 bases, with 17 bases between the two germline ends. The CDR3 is CASSQSLSPPNEQFF. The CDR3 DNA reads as TGTGCCAGCAGCCAGTCATTGTCTCCCCCCAATGAGCAGTTCTTC.

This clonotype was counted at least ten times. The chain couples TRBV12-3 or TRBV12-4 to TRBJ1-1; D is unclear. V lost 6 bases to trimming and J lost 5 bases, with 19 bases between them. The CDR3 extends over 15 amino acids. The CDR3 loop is CASSPDRRGITEAFF. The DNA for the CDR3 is TGTGCCAGCAGCCCCGATCGACGCGGCATAACTGAAGCTTTCTTT.

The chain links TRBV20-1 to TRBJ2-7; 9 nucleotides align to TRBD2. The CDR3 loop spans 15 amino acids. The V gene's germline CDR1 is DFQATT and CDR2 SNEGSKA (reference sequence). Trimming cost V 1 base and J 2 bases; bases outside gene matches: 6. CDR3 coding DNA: TGCAGTGCTAGAGCCGTAGCGGGAGTCACCTACGAGCAGTACTTC. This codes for CSARAVAGVTYEQYF.

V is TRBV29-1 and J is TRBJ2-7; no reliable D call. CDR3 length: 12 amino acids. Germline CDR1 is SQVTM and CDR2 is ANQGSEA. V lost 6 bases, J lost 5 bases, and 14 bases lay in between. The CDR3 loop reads CSVRHLDDEQYF. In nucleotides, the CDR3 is TGCAGCGTGAGACACCTCGATGACGAGCAGTACTTC.

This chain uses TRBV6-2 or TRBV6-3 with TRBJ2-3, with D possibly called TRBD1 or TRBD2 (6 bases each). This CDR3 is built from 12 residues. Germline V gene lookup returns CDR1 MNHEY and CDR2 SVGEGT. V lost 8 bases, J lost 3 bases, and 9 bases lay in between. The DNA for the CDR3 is TGTGCCAGCGGGGGGCCAACAGATACGCAGTATTTT. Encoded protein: CASGGPTDTQYF.

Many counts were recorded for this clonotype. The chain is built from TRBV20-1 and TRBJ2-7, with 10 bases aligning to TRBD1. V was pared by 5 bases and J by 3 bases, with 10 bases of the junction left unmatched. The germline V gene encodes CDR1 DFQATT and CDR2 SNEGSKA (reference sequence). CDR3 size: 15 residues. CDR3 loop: CSAGVSDRGIYEQYF. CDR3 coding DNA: TGCAGTGCTGGGGTTTCGGACAGGGGGATCTACGAGCAGTACTTC.

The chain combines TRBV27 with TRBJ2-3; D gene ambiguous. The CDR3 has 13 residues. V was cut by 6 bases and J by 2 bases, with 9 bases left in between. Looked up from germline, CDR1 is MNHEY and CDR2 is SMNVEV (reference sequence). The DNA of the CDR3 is TGTGCCAGCAGGCGAGGTTACACAGATACGCAGTATTTT. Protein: CASRRGYTDTQYF.

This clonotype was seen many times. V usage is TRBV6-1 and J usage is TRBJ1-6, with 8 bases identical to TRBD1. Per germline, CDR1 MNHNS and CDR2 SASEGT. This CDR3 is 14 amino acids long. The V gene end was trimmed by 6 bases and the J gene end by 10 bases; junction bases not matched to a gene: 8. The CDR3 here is CASSDGQGVSPLHF. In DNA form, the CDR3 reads TGTGCCAGCAGCGACGGACAGGGAGTCTCACCCCTCCACTTT.

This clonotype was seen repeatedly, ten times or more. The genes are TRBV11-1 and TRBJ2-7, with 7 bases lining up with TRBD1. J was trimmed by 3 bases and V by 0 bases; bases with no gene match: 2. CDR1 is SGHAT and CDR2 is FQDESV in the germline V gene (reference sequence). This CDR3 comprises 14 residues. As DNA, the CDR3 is TGTGCCAGCAGCTTAGCGGGACAGTACTACGAGCAGTACTTC. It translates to CASSLAGQYYEQYF.

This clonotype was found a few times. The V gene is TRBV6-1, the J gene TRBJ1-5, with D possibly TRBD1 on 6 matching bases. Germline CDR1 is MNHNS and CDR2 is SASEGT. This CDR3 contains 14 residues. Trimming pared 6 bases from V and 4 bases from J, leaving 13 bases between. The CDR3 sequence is CASRLGTPNQPQHF. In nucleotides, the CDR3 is TGTGCCAGCAGACTCGGGACACCTAATCAGCCCCAGCATTTT.

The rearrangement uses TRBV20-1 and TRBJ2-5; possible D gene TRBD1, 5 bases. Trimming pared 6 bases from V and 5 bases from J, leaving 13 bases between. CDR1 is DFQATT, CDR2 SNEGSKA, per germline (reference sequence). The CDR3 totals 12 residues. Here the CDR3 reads CSAMGPGETQYF. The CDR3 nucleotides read TGCAGTGCGATGGGGCCCGGGGAGACCCAGTACTTC.

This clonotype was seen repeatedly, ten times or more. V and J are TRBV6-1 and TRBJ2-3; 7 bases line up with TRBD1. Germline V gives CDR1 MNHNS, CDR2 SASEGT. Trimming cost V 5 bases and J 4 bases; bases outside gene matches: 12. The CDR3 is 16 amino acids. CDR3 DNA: TGTGCCAGCAGTCGACATTTGACAGGGTCGGCAGATACGCAGTATTTT. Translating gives CASSRHLTGSADTQYF.

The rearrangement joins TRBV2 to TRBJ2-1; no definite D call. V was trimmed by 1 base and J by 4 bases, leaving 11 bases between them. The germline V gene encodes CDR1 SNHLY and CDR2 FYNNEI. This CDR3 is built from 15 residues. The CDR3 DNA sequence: TGTGCCAGCAGTGAAGGTGGCGGAACATACAATGAGCAGTTCTTC. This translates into CASSEGGGTYNEQFF.

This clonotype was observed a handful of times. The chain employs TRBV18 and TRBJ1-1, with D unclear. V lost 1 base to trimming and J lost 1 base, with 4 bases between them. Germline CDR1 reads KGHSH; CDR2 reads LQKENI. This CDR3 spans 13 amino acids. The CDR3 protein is CASSPQPNTEAFF. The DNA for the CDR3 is TGTGCCAGCTCACCACAGCCGAACACTGAAGCTTTCTTT.

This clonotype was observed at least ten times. DNA for the CDR3: TGCAGCGTTGTCCCAAGCGCTGAAGCTTTCTTT. Translating gives CSVVPSAEAFF. The V and J genes are TRBV29-1 and TRBJ1-1; D is ambiguous. This CDR3 region has 11 residues. CDR1 and CDR2 from the germline V gene are SQVTM and ANQGSEA. V was trimmed by 4 bases and J by 6 bases, leaving 9 bases between them.

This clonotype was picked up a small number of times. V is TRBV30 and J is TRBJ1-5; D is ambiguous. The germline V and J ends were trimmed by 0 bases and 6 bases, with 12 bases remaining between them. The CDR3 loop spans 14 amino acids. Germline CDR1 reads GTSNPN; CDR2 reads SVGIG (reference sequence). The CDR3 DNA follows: TGTGCCTGGAGTGTCCTAGCAGGAGGTCAGCCCCAGCATTTT. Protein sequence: CAWSVLAGGQPQHF.

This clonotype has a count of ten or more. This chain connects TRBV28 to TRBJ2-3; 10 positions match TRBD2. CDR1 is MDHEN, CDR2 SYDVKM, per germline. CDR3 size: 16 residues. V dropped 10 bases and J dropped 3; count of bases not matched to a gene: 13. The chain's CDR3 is CANDLAGVGFTDTQYF. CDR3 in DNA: TGTGCCAACGACCTAGCGGGAGTGGGTTTTACAGATACGCAGTATTTT.

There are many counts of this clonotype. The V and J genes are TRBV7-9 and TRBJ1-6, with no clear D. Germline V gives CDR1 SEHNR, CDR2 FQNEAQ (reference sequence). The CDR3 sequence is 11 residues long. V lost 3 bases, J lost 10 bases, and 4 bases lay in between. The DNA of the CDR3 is TGTGCCAGCAGCTTGGAGTCACCCCTCCACTTT. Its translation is CASSLESPLHF. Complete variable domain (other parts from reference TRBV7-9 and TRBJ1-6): DTGVSQNPRHKITKRGQNVTFRCDPISEHNRLYWYRQTLGQGPEFLTYFQNEAQLEKSRLLSDRFSAERPKGSFSTLEIQRTEQGDSAMYLCASSLESPLHFGNGTRLTVT.

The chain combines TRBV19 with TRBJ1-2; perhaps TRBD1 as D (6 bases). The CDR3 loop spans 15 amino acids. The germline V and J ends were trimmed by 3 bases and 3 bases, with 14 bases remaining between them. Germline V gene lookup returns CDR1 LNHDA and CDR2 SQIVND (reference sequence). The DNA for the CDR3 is TGTGCCAGTAGTATTGGACAGAACTCGTACTATGGCTACACCTTC. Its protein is CASSIGQNSYYGYTF.

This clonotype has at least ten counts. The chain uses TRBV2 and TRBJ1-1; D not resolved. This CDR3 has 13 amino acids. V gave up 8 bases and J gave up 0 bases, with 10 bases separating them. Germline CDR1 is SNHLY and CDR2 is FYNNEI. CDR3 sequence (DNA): TGTGCCAGCCTAGGCGAATTGAACACTGAAGCTTTCTTT. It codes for CASLGELNTEAFF.

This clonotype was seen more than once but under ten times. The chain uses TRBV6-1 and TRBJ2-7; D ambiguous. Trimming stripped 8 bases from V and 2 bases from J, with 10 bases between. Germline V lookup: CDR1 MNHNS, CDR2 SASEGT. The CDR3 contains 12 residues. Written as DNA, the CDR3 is TGTGCCAGCGGGAAGGGCCCCTACGAGCAGTACTTC. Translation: CASGKGPYEQYF.

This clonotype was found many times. For the CDR3, the DNA is TGTGCCAGCTCACGTGAGGGTAGCAATCAGCCCCAGCATTTT. It specifies CASSREGSNQPQHF. This chain joins TRBV18 and TRBJ1-5; D is unclear. The CDR3 consists of 14 residues. Germline V gene data show CDR1 as KGHSH and CDR2 as LQKENI. The ends were cut back, 4 bases at V and 0 bases at J, with 7 bases in the middle.

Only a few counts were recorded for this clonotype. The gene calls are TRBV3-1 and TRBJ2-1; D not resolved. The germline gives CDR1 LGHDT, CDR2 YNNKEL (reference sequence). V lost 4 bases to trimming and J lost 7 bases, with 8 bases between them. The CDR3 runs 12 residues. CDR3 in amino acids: CASSPNWNEQFF. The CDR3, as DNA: TGTGCCAGCAGCCCAAACTGGAATGAGCAGTTCTTC.

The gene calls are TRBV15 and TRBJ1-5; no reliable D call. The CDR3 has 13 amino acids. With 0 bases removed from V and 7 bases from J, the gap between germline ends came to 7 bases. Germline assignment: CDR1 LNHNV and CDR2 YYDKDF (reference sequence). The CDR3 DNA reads TGTGCCACCAGCAGAGATCTCCGGCAGCCCCAGCATTTT. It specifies CATSRDLRQPQHF. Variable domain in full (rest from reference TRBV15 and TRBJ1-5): DAMVIQNPRYQVTQFGKPVTLSCSQTLNHNVMYWYQQKSSQAPKLLFHYYDKDFNNEADTPDNFQSRRPNTSFCFLDIRSPGLGDTAMYLCATSRDLRQPQHFGDGTRLSIL.

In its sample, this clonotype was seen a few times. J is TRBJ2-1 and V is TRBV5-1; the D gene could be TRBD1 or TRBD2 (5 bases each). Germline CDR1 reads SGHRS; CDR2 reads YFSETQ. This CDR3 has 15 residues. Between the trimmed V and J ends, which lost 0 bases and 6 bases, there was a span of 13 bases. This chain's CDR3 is CASSLAPRGGNEQFF. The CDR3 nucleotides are TGCGCCAGCAGCTTGGCACCCCGTGGGGGCAATGAGCAGTTCTTC.

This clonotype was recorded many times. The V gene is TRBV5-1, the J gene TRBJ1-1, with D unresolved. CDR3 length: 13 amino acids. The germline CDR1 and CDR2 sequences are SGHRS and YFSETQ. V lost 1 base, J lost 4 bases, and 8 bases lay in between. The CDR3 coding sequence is TGCGCCAGCAGCTTGCAGGACTTCACTGAAGCTTTCTTT. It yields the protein CASSLQDFTEAFF.